This T cell receptor beta chain was identified during a study of cytomegalovirus exposure and HLA in healthy donors. Study-wide findings and caveats: Per published accounts, TCR beta sequences correctly predicted the HLA-A and HLA-B alleles of most subjects. Among donors in an Asian-associated ancestry cluster, a later analysis reportedly found fewer N-insertions than the approximately 670-donor mean.

On this clone itself: The antigen is undetermined.

The PCR employed 60 Vbeta primers together with 13 Jbeta primers. TCRdb's copy holds only in-frame clones and misses some; the assay was immunoSEQ multiplex PCR. The sample contains roughly 92,000 clones, 80% of which appear only once. CDR1 SQVTM and CDR2 ANQGSEA come from the germline V gene. V lost 8 bases and J lost 7, with 17 bases in between. This CDR3 is built from 12 residues. The clonotype comes from a woman aged 45-60 years in good health and CMV-seropositive. Sequenced input: PBMCs. The chain has TRBV29-1 and TRBJ1-2; D remains unclear. The CDR3 loop reads CSHRQEGVGYTF. The CDR3 region has the DNA TGCAGCCATCGACAAGAGGGAGTTGGCTACACCTTC.